This TCR beta chain was found in a study of T cells after yellow fever vaccination. Study-wide results and limits: Compared with primary, the secondary response was weaker and peaked at day 5, not 15. Any FACS-sorted repertoire could hold abundant clonotypes that contaminate it from the bulk population.

This clonotype showed up many times. Its antigen is undetermined. TCRdb processed the 5' RACE reads anew with MiXCR; each CDR3 protein has one entry. This table holds 200,000 to 300,000 distinct CDR3 sequences, 3.6% found once. Trimming shortened V by 3 bases and J by 0 bases, and 6 bases separated the two germline ends. The germline CDR1 and CDR2 sequences are SGHRS and YFSETQ. This CDR3 spans 13 amino acids. This sequence was found in a man between 18 and 29 years old who received the YFV17D yellow fever vaccine. This sequence joins TRBV5-1 and TRBJ1-1; D is ambiguous. Sequences were derived from PBMCs, sampled 15 days after the yellow fever booster vaccination. The DNA for the CDR3 is TGCGCCAGCAGCTCGATGATGAACACTGAAGCTTTCTTT. Amino acids: CASSSMMNTEAFF.